This TCR beta chain was found in a study of cytomegalovirus exposure and HLA in healthy donors. About the research overall: Among the 300 to 450 genotyped donors, around 85% were placed in the Caucasian-associated ancestry cluster.

Trimming pared 5 bases from V and 5 bases from J, leaving 8 bases between. CDR1 is MNHNY, CDR2 SVGAGI, per germline (reference sequence). The CDR3 contains 12 residues. In the PCR, 60 Vbeta and 13 Jbeta primers were used. Libraries were prepared by immunoSEQ multiplex PCR; TCRdb keeps only in-frame clonotypes and omits some of them. The sample has around 150,000 clones; about 80% are singletons. The source of this sequence is a male donor in good health and CMV-seronegative. Sequencing input: PBMCs. The rearrangement joins TRBV6-6 to TRBJ2-3; D uncertain. CDR3 sequence (DNA): TGTGCCAGCAGTCCCAACAGAGATACGCAGTATTTT. This sequence encodes CASSPNRDTQYF.